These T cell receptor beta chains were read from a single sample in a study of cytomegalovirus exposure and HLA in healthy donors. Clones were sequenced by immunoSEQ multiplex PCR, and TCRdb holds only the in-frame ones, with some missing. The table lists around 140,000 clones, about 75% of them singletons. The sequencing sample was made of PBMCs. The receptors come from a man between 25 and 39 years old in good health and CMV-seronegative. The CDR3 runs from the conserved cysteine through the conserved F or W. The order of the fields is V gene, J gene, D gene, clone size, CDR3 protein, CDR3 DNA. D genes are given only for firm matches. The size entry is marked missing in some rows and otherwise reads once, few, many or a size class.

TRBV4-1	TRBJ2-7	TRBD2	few	CASSQPLAGIHEQYF	TGCGCCAGCAGCCAACCGCTAGCGGGGATCCACGAGCAGTACTTC
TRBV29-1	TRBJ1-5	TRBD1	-	CSVTGEGGQPQHF	TGCAGCGTGACAGGGGAAGGGGGACAGCCCCAGCATTTT
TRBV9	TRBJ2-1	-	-	CASSAEGGPSYNEQFF	TGTGCCAGCAGCGCCGAGGGCGGACCTTCCTACAATGAGCAGTTCTTC
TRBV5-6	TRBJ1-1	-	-	CASSSSSYRTSEAFF	TGTGCCAGCAGCTCTTCGTCCTACAGAACTTCTGAAGCTTTCTTT
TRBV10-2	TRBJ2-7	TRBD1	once	CASSESGQKYSYEQYF	TGCGCCAGCAGTGAGTCGGGACAGAAATACTCCTACGAGCAGTACTTC
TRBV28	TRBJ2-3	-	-	CASQGAGGTDTQYF	TGTGCCAGCCAGGGGGCGGGAGGCACAGATACGCAGTATTTT
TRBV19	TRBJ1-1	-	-	CASSIKAEAFF	TGTGCCAGTAGTATAAAAGCGGAGGCTTTCTTT
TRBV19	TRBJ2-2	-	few	CASQNLQESTGELFF	TGTGCCAGCCAAAACCTACAGGAGTCCACCGGGGAGCTGTTTTTT
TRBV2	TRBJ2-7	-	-	CASSERTVWWYF	TGTGCCAGCAGCGAGCGGACAGTTTGGTGGTACTTC
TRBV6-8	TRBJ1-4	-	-	CASSWVERPVREKLFF	TGTGCCAGCAGTTGGGTCGAGCGGCCGGTTCGGGAAAAACTGTTTTTT
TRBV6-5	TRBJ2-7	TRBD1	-	CASSYSRQGIEQYF	TGTGCCAGCAGTTACTCGAGACAGGGCATCGAGCAGTACTTC
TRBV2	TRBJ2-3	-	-	CASSGERSTDTQYF	TGTGCCAGCAGCGGGGAGAGGAGCACAGATACGCAGTATTTT
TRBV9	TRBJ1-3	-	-	CASSVGGRWGPGNTIYF	TGTGCCAGCAGCGTAGGGGGCCGATGGGGGCCTGGAAACACCATATATTTT
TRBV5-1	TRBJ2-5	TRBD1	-	CASSYGDRGRQETQYF	TGCGCCAGCAGCTACGGGGACAGGGGGCGGCAAGAGACCCAGTACTTC
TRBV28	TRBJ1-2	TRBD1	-	CASSPGTGTHGYTF	TGTGCCAGCAGCCCCGGGACAGGGACCCATGGCTACACCTTC
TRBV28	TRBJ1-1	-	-	CASLRMAVTEAFF	TGTGCCAGCCTACGGATGGCGGTCACTGAAGCTTTCTTT
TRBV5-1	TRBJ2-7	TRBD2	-	CASSALAGETYEQYF	TGCGCCAGCAGCGCCCTAGCGGGGGAGACCTACGAGCAGTACTTC
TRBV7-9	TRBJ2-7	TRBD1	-	CASSSRTGKYHEQYF	TGTGCCAGCAGCTCCCGGACAGGAAAGTACCACGAGCAGTACTTC
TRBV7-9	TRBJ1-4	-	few	CASSSVGLREKLFF	TGTGCCAGCAGCTCAGTGGGGCTACGGGAAAAACTGTTTTTT
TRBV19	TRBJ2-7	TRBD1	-	CASSFGTGRYEQYF	TGTGCCAGTAGTTTCGGGACAGGGCGCTACGAGCAGTACTTC
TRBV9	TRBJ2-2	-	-	CASSVDSGDLTGELFF	TGTGCCAGCAGCGTAGATTCGGGAGACCTCACCGGGGAGCTGTTTTTT
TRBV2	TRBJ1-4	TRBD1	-	CASRQGMRGEKLFF	TGTGCCAGCAGACAGGGGATGAGGGGTGAAAAACTGTTTTTT
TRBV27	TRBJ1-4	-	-	CASSIHGEDEKLFF	TGTGCCAGCAGTATACACGGGGAGGATGAAAAACTGTTTTTT
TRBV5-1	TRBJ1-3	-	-	CASSLQTAGNTIYF	TGCGCCAGCAGCTTGCAAACAGCTGGAAACACCATATATTTT
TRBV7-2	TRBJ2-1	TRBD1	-	CASSSDRESEQFF	TGTGCCAGCAGCTCAGACAGGGAAAGTGAGCAGTTCTTC
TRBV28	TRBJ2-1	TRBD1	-	CASSTRQGASEQFF	TGTGCCAGCAGTACTCGACAGGGGGCTAGTGAGCAGTTCTTC
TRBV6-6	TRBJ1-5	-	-	CASSFPQRPSNQPQHF	TGTGCCAGCAGTTTTCCTCAGAGGCCCAGCAATCAGCCCCAGCATTTT
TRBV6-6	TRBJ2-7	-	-	CASSLEAPRTDEQYF	TGTGCCAGCAGCCTCGAAGCCCCCAGGACAGACGAGCAGTACTTC
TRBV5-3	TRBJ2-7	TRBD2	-	CARSSPRRLLAGYEQYF	TGTGCCAGAAGTTCACCCCGGCGCCTACTAGCGGGTTACGAGCAGTACTTC
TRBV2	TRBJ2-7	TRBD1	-	CASSRRDRGYEQYF	TGTGCCAGCAGCCGCCGGGACAGGGGGTACGAGCAGTACTTC
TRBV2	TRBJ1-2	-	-	CASSEGVGRGYTF	TGTGCCAGCAGTGAAGGGGTTGGGAGGGGCTACACCTTC
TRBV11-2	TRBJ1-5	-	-	CASSLGQDGNQPQHF	TGTGCCAGCAGCTTAGGACAGGACGGCAATCAGCCCCAGCATTTT
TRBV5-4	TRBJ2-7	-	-	CASSLVWRGEQYF	TGTGCCAGCAGCCTGGTCTGGCGGGGCGAGCAGTACTTC
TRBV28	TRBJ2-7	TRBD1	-	CASSFPRQGSIYEQYF	TGTGCCAGCAGTTTCCCCCGACAGGGGTCTATCTACGAGCAGTACTTC
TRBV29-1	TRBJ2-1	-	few	CSVALNNGEQFF	TGCAGCGTTGCATTAAATAACGGTGAGCAGTTCTTC
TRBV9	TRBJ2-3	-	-	CASSALYVPTDTQYF	TGTGCCAGCAGCGCCCTATATGTGCCGACAGATACGCAGTATTTT
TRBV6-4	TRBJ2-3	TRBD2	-	CASSVLAGSTDTQYF	TGTGCCAGCAGCGTCCTAGCGGGCAGCACAGATACGCAGTATTTT
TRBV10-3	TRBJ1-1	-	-	CAISETGSDTEAFF	TGTGCCATCAGTGAGACAGGGAGTGACACTGAAGCTTTCTTT
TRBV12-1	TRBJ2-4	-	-	CASSSRTAGCGKNIQYF	TGTGCCAGCAGCTCCCGGACAGCCGGTTGTGGCAAAAACATTCAGTACTTC
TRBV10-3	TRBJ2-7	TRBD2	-	CAISESGLGAGVSEQYF	TGTGCCATCAGTGAGTCAGGTTTAGGAGCGGGAGTGAGCGAGCAGTACTTC
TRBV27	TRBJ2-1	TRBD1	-	CASRGPGTGINEQFF	TGTGCCAGCAGGGGTCCCGGGACAGGCATTAATGAGCAGTTCTTC
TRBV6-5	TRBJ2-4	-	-	CASSYSSQGWAIQYF	TGTGCCAGCAGTTACTCTTCACAGGGATGGGCCATTCAGTACTTC